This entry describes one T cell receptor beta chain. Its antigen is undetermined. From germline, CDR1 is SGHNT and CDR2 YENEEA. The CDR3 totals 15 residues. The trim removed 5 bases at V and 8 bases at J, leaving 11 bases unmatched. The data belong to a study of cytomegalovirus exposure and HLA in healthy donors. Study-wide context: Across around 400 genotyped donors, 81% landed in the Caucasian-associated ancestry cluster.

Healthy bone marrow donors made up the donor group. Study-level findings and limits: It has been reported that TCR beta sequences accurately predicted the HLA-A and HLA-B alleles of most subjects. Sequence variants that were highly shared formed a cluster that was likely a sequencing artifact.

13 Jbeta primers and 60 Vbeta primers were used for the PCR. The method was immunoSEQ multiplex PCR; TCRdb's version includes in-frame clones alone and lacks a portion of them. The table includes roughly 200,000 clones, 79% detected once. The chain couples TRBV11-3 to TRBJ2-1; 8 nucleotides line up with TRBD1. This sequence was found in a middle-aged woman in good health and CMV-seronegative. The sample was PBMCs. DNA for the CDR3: TGTGCCAGCAGCGCAGGACAGGGACACGAGGATGAGCAGTTCTTC. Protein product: CASSAGQGHEDEQFF.